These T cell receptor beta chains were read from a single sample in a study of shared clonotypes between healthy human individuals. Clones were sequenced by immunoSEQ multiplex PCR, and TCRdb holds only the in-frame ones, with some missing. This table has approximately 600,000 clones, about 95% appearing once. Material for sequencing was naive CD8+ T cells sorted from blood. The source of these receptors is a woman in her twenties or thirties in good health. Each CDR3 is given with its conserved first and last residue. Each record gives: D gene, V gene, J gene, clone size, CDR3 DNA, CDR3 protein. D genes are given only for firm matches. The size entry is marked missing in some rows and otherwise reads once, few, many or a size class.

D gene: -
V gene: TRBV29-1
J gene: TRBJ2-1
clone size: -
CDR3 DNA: TGCAGCGTTTCCGGGGTTCGTTTTGACAATGAGCAGTTCTTC
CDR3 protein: CSVSGVRFDNEQFF

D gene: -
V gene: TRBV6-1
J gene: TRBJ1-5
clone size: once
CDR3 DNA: TGTGCCAGCAGTGCGGACATGCTGTCGAGGGGCAATCAGCCCCAGCATTTT
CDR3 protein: CASSADMLSRGNQPQHF

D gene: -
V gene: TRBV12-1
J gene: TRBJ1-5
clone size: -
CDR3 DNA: TGTGCCAGCAGCACCTTCGACAGGAGCAATCAGCCCCAGCATTTT
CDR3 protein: CASSTFDRSNQPQHF

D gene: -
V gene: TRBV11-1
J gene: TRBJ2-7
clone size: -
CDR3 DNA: TGTGCCAGCACCCCCGGGTATTCCTACGAGCAGTACTTC
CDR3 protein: CASTPGYSYEQYF

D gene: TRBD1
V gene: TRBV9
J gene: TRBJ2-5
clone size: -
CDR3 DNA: TGTGCCAGCAGCGTAGCAGGGGGCGGGGAGACCCAGTACTTC
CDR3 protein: CASSVAGGGETQYF

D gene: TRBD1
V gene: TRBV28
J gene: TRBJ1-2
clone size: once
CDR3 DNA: TGTGCCAGCAGAGCCGGGACAGGGAGAAACGGCTACACCTTC
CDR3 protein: CASRAGTGRNGYTF

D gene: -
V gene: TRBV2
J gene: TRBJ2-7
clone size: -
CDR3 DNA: TGTGCCAGCGGGGTAGCCCACGAGCAGTACTTC
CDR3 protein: CASGVAHEQYF

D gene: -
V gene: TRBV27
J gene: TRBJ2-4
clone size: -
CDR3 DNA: TGTGCCAGCAGTTTATGGTTGGGGGGCAAAAACATTCAGTACTTC
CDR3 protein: CASSLWLGGKNIQYF

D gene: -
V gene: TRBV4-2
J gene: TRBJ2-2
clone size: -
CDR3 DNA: TGTGCCAGCAGCCAAGGGGGGACCGGGGAGCTGTTTTTT
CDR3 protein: CASSQGGTGELFF

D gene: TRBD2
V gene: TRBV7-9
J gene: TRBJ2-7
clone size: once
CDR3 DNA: TGTGCCAGCAGCCTGACTAGCGAATACGAGCAGTACTTC
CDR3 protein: CASSLTSEYEQYF

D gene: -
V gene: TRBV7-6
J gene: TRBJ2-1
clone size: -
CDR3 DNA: TGTGCCAGCAGCTTAGTTTCCTTCAATGAGCAGTTCTTC
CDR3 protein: CASSLVSFNEQFF

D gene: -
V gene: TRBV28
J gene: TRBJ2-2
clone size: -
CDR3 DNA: TGTGCCAGCAGTCAAATATCTGGCTGGAACACCGGGGAGCTGTTTTTT
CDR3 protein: CASSQISGWNTGELFF

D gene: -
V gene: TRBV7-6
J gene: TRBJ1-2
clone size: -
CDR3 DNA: TGTGCCAGCAGCTTAGGGGGGCAGATTGCGGGCTACACCTTC
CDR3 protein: CASSLGGQIAGYTF

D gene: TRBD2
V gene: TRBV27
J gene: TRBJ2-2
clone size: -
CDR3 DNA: TGTGCCACCGAAGCGAGGGCTAGCGGGACCGGTACCGGGGAGCTGTTTTTT
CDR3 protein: CATEARASGTGTGELFF

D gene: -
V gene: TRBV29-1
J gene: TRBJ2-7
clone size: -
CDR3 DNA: TGCAGCGTTGACGGGCCTTCTGGAGAGCAGTACTTC
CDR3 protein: CSVDGPSGEQYF

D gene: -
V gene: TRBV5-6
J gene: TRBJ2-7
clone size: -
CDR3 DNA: TGTGCCAGCAGCTTTGGCGGCGGATCCTACGAGCAGTACTTC
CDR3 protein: CASSFGGGSYEQYF

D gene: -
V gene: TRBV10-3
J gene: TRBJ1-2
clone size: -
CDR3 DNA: TGTGCCATCAGTGAGCCGCGCGGATTTTATGGCTACACCTTC
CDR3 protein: CAISEPRGFYGYTF

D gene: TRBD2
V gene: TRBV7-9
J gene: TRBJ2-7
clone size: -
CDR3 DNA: TGTGCCAGCAGCTTAGATAGCGGGAGGATCGAGCAGTACTTC
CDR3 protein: CASSLDSGRIEQYF

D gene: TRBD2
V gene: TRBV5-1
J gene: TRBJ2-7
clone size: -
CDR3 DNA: TGCGCCAGCAGCGCTAGCGGGAGGAACGAGCAGTACTTC
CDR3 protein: CASSASGRNEQYF

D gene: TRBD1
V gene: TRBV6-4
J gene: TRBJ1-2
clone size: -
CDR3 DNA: TGTGCCAGCAGTGACTTGAACCCACCAGGGGGCTCTGGCTACACCTTC
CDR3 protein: CASSDLNPPGGSGYTF

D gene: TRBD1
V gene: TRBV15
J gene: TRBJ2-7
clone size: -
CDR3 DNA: TGTGCCACCAGCACGGGACAGGGGATACACGAGCAGTACTTC
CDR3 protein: CATSTGQGIHEQYF

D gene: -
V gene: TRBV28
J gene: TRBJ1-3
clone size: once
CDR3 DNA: TGTGCCAGCAGGCTGCGTGTAGGGACCGGAAACACCATATATTTT
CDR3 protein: CASRLRVGTGNTIYF

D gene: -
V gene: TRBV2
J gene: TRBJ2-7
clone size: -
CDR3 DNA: TGTGCCAGCAGTGAACTCTTGGTAGACTCCTACGAGCAGTACTTC
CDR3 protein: CASSELLVDSYEQYF

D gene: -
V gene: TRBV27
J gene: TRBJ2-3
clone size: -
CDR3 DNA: TGTGCCAGCAGTTTGGCAGGGAGGACAGATACGCAGTATTTT
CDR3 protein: CASSLAGRTDTQYF

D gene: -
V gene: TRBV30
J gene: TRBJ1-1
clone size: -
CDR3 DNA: TGTGCCTGGACCCAAGGGATTGGGATAAACACTGAAGCTTTCTTT
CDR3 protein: CAWTQGIGINTEAFF

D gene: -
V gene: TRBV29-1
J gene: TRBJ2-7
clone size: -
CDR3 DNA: TGCAGCGTTGAGGGGGGATCCCCCTACGAGCAGTACTTC
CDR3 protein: CSVEGGSPYEQYF

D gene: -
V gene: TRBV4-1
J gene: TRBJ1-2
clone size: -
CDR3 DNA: TGCGCCAGCAGCCAAGAACCCTACTCTTCAAACTATGGCTACACCTTC
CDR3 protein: CASSQEPYSSNYGYTF

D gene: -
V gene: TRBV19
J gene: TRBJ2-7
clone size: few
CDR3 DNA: TGTGCCAGTAGTATGGGCAGGGCCTACGAGCAGTACTTC
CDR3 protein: CASSMGRAYEQYF

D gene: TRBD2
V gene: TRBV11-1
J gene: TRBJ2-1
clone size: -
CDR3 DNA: TGTGCCAGCAGCTCGGGACTAGCGGTTTACAATGAGCAGTTCTTC
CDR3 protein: CASSSGLAVYNEQFF

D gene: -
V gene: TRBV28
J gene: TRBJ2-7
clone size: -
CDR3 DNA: TGTGCCAGCAGTTTCTCGTTCCGGGACGAGCAGTACTTC
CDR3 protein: CASSFSFRDEQYF

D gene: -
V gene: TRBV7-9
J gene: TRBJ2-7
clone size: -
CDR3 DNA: TGTGCCAGCAGCTTAGCCCCTGGCGGGGATCACTACGAGCAGTACTTC
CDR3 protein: CASSLAPGGDHYEQYF

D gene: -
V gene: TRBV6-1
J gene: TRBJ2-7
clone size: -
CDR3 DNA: TGTGCCAACTCTCCGGGACTCAACTACGAGCAGTACTTC
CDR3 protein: CANSPGLNYEQYF

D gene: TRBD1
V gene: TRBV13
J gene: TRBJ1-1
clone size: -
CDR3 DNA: TGTGCCAGCAGCTTAGGACAGGGGACCACTGAAGCTTTCTTT
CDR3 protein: CASSLGQGTTEAFF

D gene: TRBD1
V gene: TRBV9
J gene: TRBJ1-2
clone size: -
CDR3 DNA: TGTGCCAGCAGCGGATGGGACAGAACTAACTATGGCTACACCTTC
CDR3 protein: CASSGWDRTNYGYTF

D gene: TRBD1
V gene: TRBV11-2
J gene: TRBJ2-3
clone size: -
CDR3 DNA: TGTGCCAGCAGCCAGTGGGGACAGGGCCGCACAGATACGCAGTATTTT
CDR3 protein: CASSQWGQGRTDTQYF

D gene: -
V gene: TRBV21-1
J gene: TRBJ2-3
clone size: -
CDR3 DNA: TGTGCCAGCAGCAAAGAAGAGATTTCGGCAGGGGGCGGCACAGATACGCAGTATTTT
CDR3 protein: CASSKEEISAGGGTDTQYF

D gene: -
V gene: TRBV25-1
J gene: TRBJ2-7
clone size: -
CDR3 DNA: TGTGCCAGCAGCTTAACTAGGGGCGAGCAGTACTTC
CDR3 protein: CASSLTRGEQYF

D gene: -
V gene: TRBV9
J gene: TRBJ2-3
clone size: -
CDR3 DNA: TGTGCCAGCAACAACTATCAACTCACAGATACGCAGTATTTT
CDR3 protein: CASNNYQLTDTQYF

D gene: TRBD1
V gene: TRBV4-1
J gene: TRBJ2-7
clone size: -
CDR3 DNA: TGCGCCAGCAGCCAAGCGCCGGGACAGAAAAACGAGCAGTACTTC
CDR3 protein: CASSQAPGQKNEQYF

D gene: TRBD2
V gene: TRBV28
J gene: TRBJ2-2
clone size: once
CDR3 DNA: TGTGCCAGCAGTTTAACGGGACTAGCGGGAGGGCCTAACGGGGAGCTGTTTTTT
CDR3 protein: CASSLTGLAGGPNGELFF

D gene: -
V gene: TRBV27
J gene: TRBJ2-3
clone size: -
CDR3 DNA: TGTGCCTCGGCTTCCCTCTCCACAGATACGCAGTATTTT
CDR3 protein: CASASLSTDTQYF

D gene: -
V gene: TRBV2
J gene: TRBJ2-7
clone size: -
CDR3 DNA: TGTGCCAGCAGTGAATTTCCTGGCGGGCCCTACGAGCAGTACTTC
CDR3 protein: CASSEFPGGPYEQYF

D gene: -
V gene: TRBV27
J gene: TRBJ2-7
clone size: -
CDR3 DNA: TGTGCCACCTCAGCGGTCGGGGGATACGAGCAGTACTTC
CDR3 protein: CATSAVGGYEQYF

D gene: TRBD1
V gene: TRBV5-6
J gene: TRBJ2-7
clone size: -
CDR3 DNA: TGTGCCAGCAGCGACCGGGACAGCTACGAGCAGTACTTC
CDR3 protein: CASSDRDSYEQYF

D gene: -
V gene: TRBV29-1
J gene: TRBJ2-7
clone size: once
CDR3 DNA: TGCAGCGTTGAAGGAGGTCAGCTTGGGAACGAGCAGTACTTC
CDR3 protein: CSVEGGQLGNEQYF

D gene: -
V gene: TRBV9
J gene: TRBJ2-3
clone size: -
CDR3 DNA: TGTGCCAGCAGCGTAGAAAGCGGGAGCACAGATACGCAGTATTTT
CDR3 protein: CASSVESGSTDTQYF

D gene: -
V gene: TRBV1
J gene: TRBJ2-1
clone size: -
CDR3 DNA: TGCACCAGCAGCCACCGTCTTTCGGGAGGGCGATACAATGAGCAGTTCTTC
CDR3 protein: CTSSHRLSGGRYNEQFF

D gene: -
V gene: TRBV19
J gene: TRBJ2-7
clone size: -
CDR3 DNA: TGTGCCAGTAGTCCGGAAGCCGGACTCCCCTCGCCCTACGAGCAGTACTTC
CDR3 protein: CASSPEAGLPSPYEQYF